This T cell receptor beta chain was observed in a study of T cells in Graves' hyperthyroidism and ophthalmopathy. The length of the CDR3 is 13 residues. Trimming cost V 5 bases and J 7 bases; bases outside gene matches: 6. RNA transcripts gave rise to amplified TCR beta CDR3 regions. TCR CDR3 underwent first-round RT-PCR with the HTBI primer set. TCRdb analysed the multiplex PCR reads with MiXCR anew, one entry per CDR3 protein. The sample has a few hundred thousand distinct CDR3 sequences, 35% to 55% seen once. Each diagnosis was grounded in clinical symptoms, serum thyroxine and TRAb, thyroid ultrasound, and orbital computed tomography. At least ten counts were recorded for this clonotype.

The TCR sequence derives from a woman aged 18-29 years with Graves' hyperthyroidism. Specimen: peripheral blood or thyroid tissue (not recorded which). The J gene is TRBJ1-1, the V gene TRBV12-3 or TRBV12-4; 8 bases match TRBD1. CDR3 protein: CASSQDRGGEAFF. The CDR3 nucleotides are TGTGCCAGCAGTCAAGACAGGGGAGGTGAAGCTTTCTTT.